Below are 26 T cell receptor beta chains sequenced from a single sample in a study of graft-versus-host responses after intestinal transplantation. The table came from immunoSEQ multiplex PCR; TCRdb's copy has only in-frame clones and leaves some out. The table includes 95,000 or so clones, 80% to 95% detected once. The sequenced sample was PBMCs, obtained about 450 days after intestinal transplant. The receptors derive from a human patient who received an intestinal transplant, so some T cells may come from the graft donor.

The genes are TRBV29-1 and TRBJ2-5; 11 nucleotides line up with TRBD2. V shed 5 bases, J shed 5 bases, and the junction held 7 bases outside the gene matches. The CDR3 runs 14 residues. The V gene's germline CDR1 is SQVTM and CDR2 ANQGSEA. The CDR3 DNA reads TGCAGCGTTCGGGCTAGCGGGGGGTTGGAGACCCAGTACTTC. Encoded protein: CSVRASGGLETQYF.

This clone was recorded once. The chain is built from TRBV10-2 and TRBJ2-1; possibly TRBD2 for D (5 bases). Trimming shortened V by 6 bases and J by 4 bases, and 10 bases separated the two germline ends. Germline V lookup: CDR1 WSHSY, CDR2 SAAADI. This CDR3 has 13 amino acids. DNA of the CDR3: TGCGCCAGCAGACTAGGAGCTTACAATGAGCAGTTCTTC. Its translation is CASRLGAYNEQFF.

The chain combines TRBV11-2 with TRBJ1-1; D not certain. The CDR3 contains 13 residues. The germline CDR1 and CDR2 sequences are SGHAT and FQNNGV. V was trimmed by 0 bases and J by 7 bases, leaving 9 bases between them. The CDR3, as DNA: TGTGCCAGCAGCTTAGATTTTGAGCGTGAAGCTTTCTTT. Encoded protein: CASSLDFEREAFF.

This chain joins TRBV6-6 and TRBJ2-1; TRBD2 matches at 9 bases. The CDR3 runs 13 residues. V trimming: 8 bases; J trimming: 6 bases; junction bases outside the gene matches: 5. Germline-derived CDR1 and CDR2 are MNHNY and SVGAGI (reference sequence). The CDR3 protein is CASSVAGVNEQFF. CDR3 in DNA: TGTGCCAGCTCGGTAGCGGGGGTCAATGAGCAGTTCTTC.

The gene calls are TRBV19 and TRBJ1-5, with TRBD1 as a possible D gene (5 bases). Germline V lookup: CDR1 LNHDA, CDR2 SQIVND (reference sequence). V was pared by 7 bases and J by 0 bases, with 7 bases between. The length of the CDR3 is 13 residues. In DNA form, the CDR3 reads TGTGCCAGTATTGGACATAGCAATCAGCCCCAGCATTTT. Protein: CASIGHSNQPQHF.

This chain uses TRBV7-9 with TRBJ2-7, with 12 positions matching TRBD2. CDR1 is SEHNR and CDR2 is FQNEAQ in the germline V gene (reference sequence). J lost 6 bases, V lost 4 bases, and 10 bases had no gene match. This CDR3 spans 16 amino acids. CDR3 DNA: TGTGCCAGCAGCTACGGACTAGCGGGGACCCTACTCGAGCAGTACTTC. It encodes CASSYGLAGTLLEQYF.

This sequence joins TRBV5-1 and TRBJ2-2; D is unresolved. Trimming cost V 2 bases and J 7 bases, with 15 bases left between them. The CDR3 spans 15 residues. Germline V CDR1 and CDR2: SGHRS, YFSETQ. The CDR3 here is CASSFQGVYNGELFF. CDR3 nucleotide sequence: TGCGCCAGCAGCTTCCAAGGAGTGTATAACGGGGAGCTGTTTTTT.

As DNA, the CDR3 is TGCGCCAGCAGCCTGCTAGCGGGGGGGCTTAATGAGCAGTTCTTC. It codes for CASSLLAGGLNEQFF. The chain is built from TRBV5-1 and TRBJ2-1; 12 positions match TRBD2. CDR1 is SGHRS, CDR2 YFSETQ, per germline. The CDR3 runs 15 residues. Germline trimming cut 4 bases from V and 7 bases from J; bases unmatched to any gene: 6. Filled out from reference TRBV5-1 and TRBJ2-1, the complete variable domain reads KAGVTQTPRYLIKTRGQQVTLSCSPISGHRSVSWYQQTPGQGLQFLFEYFSETQRNKGNFPGRFSGRQFSNSRSEMNVSTLELGDSALYLCASSLLAGGLNEQFFGPGTRLTVL.

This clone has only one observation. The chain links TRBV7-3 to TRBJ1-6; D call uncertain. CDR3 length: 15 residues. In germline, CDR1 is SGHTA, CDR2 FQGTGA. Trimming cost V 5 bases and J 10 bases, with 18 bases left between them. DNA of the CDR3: TGTGCCAGCAGCCTCCTAAGCGGGTCCGGATCACCCCTCCACTTT. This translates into CASSLLSGSGSPLHF.

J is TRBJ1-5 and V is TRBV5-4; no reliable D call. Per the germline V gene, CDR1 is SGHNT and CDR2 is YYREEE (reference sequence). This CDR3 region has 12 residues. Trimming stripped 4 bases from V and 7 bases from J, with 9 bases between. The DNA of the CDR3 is TGTGCCAGCAGCCAAATCGGGCAGCCCCAGCATTTT. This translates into CASSQIGQPQHF.

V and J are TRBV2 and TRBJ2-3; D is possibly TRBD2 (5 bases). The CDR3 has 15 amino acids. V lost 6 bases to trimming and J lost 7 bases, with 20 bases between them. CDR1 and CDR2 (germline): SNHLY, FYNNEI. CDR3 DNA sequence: TGTGCCAGCAGCCCCAGCCGGGGAACCTCCAATACGCAGTATTTT. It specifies CASSPSRGTSNTQYF. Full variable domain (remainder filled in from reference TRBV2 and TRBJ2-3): EPEVTQTPSHQVTQMGQEVILRCVPISNHLYFYWYRQILGQKVEFLVSFYNNEISEKSEIFDDQFSVERPDGSNFTLKIRSTKLEDSAMYFCASSPSRGTSNTQYFGPGTRLTVL.

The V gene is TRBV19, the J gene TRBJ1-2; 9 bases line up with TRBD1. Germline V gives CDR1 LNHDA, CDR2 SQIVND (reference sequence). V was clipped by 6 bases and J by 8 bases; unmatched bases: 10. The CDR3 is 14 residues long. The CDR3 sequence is CASRLTGQGGGYTF. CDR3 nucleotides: TGTGCCAGTAGGCTAACGGGACAGGGCGGGGGCTACACCTTC.

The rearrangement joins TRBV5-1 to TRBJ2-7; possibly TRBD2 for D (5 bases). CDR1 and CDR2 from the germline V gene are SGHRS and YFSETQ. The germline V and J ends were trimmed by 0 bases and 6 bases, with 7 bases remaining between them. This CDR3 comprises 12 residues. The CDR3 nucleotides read TGCGCCAGCAGCTTGGTCGGGGTCGAGCAGTACTTC. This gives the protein CASSLVGVEQYF.

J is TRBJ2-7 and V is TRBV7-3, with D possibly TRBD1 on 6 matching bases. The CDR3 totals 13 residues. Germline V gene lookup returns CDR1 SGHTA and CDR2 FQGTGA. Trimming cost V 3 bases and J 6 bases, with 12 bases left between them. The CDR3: CASSFSGVGEQYF. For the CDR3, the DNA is TGTGCCAGCAGCTTTTCAGGGGTGGGCGAGCAGTACTTC.

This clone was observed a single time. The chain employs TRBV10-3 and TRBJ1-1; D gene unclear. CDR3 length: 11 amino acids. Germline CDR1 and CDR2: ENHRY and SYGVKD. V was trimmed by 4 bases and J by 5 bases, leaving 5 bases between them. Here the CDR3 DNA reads TGTGCCATCAGTGGTGGGACTGAAGCTTTCTTT. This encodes CAISGGTEAFF.

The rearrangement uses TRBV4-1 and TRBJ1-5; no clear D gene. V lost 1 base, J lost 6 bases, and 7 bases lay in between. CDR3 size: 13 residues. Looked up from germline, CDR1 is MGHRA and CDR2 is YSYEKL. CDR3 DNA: TGCGCCAGCAGCCAAGCCTGGGGTCAGCCCCAGCATTTT. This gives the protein CASSQAWGQPQHF.

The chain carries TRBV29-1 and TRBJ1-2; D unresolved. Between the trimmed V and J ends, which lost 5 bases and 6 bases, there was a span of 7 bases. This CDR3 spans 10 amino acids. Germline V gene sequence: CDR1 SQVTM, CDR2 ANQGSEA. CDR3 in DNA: TGCAGCGTTTCCCGTAATGGCTACACCTTC. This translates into CSVSRNGYTF.

The CDR3 sequence: CASSVNVGNSPLHF. In nucleotides, the CDR3 is TGTGCCAGCAGCGTCAACGTGGGAAATTCACCCCTCCACTTT. V usage is TRBV7-3 and J usage is TRBJ1-6, with D unclear. Germline loops: CDR1 SGHTA, CDR2 FQGTGA. There are 14 residues in the CDR3. The ends were cut back, 5 bases at V and 7 bases at J, with 12 bases in the middle. The variable domain in full, completed from reference TRBV7-3 and TRBJ1-6, reads GAGVSQTPSNKVTEKGKYVELRCDPISGHTALYWYRQSLGQGPEFLIYFQGTGAADDSGLPNDRFFAVRPEGSVSTLKIQRTERGDSAVYLCASSVNVGNSPLHFGNGTRLTVT.

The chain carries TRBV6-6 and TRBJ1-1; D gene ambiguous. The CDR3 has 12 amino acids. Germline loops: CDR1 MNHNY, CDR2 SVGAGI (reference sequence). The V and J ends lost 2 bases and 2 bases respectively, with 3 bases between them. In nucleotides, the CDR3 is TGTGCCAGCAGTTACCCCAACACTGAAGCTTTCTTT. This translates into CASSYPNTEAFF.

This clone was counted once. The CDR3 nucleotides are TGTGCCAGCAGCTTGGTTGGTTCTAGGGCACCGAACACTGAAGCTTTCTTT. It specifies CASSLVGSRAPNTEAFF. The chain joins TRBV5-8 to TRBJ1-1; D uncertain. CDR3 length equals 17 residues. CDR1 and CDR2 (germline): SGHTS, YDEGEE. The V and J ends lost 0 bases and 1 base respectively, with 16 bases between them.

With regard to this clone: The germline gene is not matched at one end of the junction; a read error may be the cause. The CDR3 bases are TGTGCTAGCAGCTTAAAGACAGGGTGTGGAAACACCATATATTTT. It is translated as CASSLKTGCGNTIYF. The chain couples TRBV7-7 to TRBJ1-3, with TRBD1 matching 7 bases. Germline CDR1 is SSHAT and CDR2 is FNYEAQ (reference sequence). This CDR3 contains 15 residues.

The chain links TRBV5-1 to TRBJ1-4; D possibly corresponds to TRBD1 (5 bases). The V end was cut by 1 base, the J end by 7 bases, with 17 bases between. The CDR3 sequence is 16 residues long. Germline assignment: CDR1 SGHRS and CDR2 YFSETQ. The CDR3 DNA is TGCGCCAGCAGCTTGTACGCGGCTCCCGGGGGTGAAAAACTGTTTTTT. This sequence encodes CASSLYAAPGGEKLFF.

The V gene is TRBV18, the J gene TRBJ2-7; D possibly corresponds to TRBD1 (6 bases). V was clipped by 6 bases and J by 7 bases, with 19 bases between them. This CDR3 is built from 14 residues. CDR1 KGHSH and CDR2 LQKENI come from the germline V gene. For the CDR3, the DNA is TGTGCCAGCTCCCCCAACAGGGCCACTAAAGAGCAGTACTTC. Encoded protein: CASSPNRATKEQYF.

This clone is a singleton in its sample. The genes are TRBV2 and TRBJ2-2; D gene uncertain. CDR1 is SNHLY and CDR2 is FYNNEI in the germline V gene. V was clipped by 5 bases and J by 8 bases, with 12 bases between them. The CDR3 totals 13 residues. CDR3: CASSPMGSGELFF. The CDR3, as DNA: TGTGCCAGCAGTCCTATGGGATCGGGGGAGCTGTTTTTT.

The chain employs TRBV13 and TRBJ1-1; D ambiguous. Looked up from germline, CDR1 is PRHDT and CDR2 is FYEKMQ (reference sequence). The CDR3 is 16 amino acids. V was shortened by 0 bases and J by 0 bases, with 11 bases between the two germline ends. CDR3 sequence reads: CASSLGRTVVNTEAFF. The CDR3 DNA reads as TGTGCCAGCAGCTTAGGCCGCACCGTCGTGAACACTGAAGCTTTCTTT.

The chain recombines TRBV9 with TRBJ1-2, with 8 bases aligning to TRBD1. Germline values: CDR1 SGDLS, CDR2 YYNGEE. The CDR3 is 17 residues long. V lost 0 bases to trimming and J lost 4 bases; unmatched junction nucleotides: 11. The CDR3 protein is CASSVDGVGQDTYGYTF. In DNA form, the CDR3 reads TGTGCCAGCAGCGTAGACGGGGTGGGACAGGACACCTATGGCTACACCTTC.